The entry below gives a single T cell receptor beta chain sequence along with its context. Its specificity is not known. Source study methods: Quality scores were absent from the junction-only immunoSEQ sequences, so filtering differed. Generated by immunoSEQ multiplex PCR, the TCRdb table keeps only in-frame clones and is missing some. The V and J calls and the clone size are those of that table, but D and trimming were determined from the DNA. Of 2 million to 2.5 million clones in the sample, approximately 93% were seen once. V lost 2 bases, J lost 3 bases, and 12 bases lay in between. CDR1 and CDR2 (germline): MGHDK, SYGVNS. The CDR3 runs 15 residues. The data were obtained in a study of shared clonotypes between healthy human individuals. The study drew its donors from healthy HIV-negative adults without recent acute infections or vaccinations. Study-level findings and limits: Sequencing depth was expected to influence donor clonotype sharing.

The TCR originated in a man aged 18 to 29 in good health. Some clones in this sample may be carry-over from other donors' samples. The sample consisted of naive CD4+ T cells from PBMCs. The subset was: CD45RA+ positively selected. The V call is TRBV25-1, the J call TRBJ2-3; no definite D call. The CDR3 DNA reads TGTGCCAGCAGTGAAGTGGAGTCGATGACAGATACGCAGTATTTT. This sequence encodes CASSEVESMTDTQYF.